This passage covers 15 T cell receptor beta chains from one sample sequenced in a study of cytomegalovirus exposure and HLA in healthy donors. The study ran its PCR with 60 Vbeta and 13 Jbeta primers. Clones were sequenced by immunoSEQ multiplex PCR, and TCRdb holds only the in-frame ones, with some missing. The sample records roughly 160,000 clones, roughly 83% being singletons. The sequencing sample was made of PBMCs. The source of these receptors is a boy aged 2 to 10 in good health and CMV-seronegative.

The V call is TRBV19, the J call TRBJ1-2; D gene unclear. The CDR3 contains 13 residues. Deletions cut 6 bases from V and 4 bases from J, with 12 bases between. Germline V gene data show CDR1 as LNHDA and CDR2 as SQIVND (reference sequence). CDR3 region: CASSRAVFYGYTF. Written as DNA, the CDR3 is TGTGCCAGTAGCCGCGCCGTGTTCTATGGCTACACCTTC. Full variable domain (outside the CDR3, taken from reference TRBV19 and TRBJ1-2): DGGITQSPKYLFRKEGQNVTLSCEQNLNHDAMYWYRQDPGQGLRLIYYSQIVNDFQKGDIAEGYSVSREKKESFPLTVTSAQKNPTAFYLCASSRAVFYGYTFGSGTRLTVV.

This chain joins TRBV2 and TRBJ2-7, with D maybe TRBD1 (6 bases). Trimming took 7 bases from V and 0 from J, leaving 19 bases between them. Germline V gene lookup returns CDR1 SNHLY and CDR2 FYNNEI. The CDR3 has 16 amino acids. The CDR3 nucleotides read TGTGCCAGCAAGCGGATTTACAGGGCCTCCTCCTACGAGCAGTACTTC. Translating it yields CASKRIYRASSYEQYF.

Of note for this clone: Other nucleotide sequences from this sample produce the same CDR3. The J gene is TRBJ2-2, the V gene TRBV9; D is unresolved. CDR1 and CDR2 (germline): SGDLS, YYNGEE. This CDR3 is built from 14 residues. Trimming removed 0 bases from V and 1 base from J, with 4 bases in between. The DNA for the CDR3 is TGTGCCAGCAGCGTAGCGGGGAACACCGGGGAGCTGTTTTTT. Translated, it gives CASSVAGNTGELFF. The whole variable domain, filled in from reference TRBV9 and TRBJ2-2, reads DSGVTQTPKHLITATGQRVTLRCSPRSGDLSVYWYQQSLDQGLQFLIQYYNGEERAKGNILERFSAQQFPDLHSELNLSSLELGDSALYFCASSVAGNTGELFFGEGSRLTVL.

The V call is TRBV11-2, the J call TRBJ2-5; 8 bases align to TRBD1. V gave up 3 bases and J gave up 4 bases; unmatched junction bases: 4. Germline CDR1 reads SGHAT; CDR2 reads FQNNGV. The CDR3 has 14 residues. CDR3 coding DNA: TGTGCCAGCAGCTTTAATACAGGGGGAGAGACCCAGTACTTC. It translates to CASSFNTGGETQYF.

This rearrangement joins TRBV29-1 to TRBJ2-2; maybe TRBD1 (6 bases). Germline values: CDR1 SQVTM, CDR2 ANQGSEA. Trimming took off 0 bases at V and 1 base at J, with 12 bases between the two ends. The CDR3 loop spans 16 amino acids. CDR3 amino acids: CSVEEVGQKNTGELFF. CDR3 sequence (DNA): TGCAGCGTTGAAGAAGTAGGACAGAAGAACACCGGGGAGCTGTTTTTT.

J is TRBJ2-3 and V is TRBV11-2, with TRBD2 as a possible D gene (6 bases). V shed 7 bases and J shed 0 bases, with 20 bases lying between them. The CDR3 has 17 residues. Germline CDR1 SGHAT, CDR2 FQNNGV. The CDR3 is CASTGAGWRGSTDTQYF. The CDR3 DNA reads TGTGCCAGCACTGGGGCCGGGTGGCGGGGTAGCACAGATACGCAGTATTTT.

The chain employs TRBV5-1 and TRBJ1-1, with 8 bases matching TRBD1. CDR1 SGHRS and CDR2 YFSETQ come from the germline V gene. Trimming cost V 0 bases and J 4 bases; bases outside gene matches: 8. The CDR3 runs to 16 residues. The CDR3 region is CASSLAPNRGGTEAFF. DNA of the CDR3: TGCGCCAGCAGCTTGGCCCCAAACAGGGGGGGCACTGAAGCTTTCTTT.

The CDR3 nucleotides are TGTGCCAGCAGGCTATGGGACAGGGGGAACAATGAGCAGTTCTTC. Translated, it gives CASRLWDRGNNEQFF. The chain employs TRBV6-6 and TRBJ2-1, with TRBD1 matching over 11 bases. The CDR3 covers 15 residues. Trimming took 6 bases from V and 5 from J; bases not matched to a gene: 6. The germline V gene has CDR1 MNHNY and CDR2 SVGAGI (reference sequence).

This sequence joins TRBV21-1 and TRBJ2-4; the table's D call, TRBD2, has no DNA check behind it. TRBV21-1 has pseudogene status. This CDR3 spans 19 amino acids. The CDR3 sequence is CASRRTRAGSVGGKNIQYF. In DNA form, the CDR3 reads TGTGCCAGCCGCAGGACTAGAGCGGGTTCGGTAGGAGGCAAAAACATTCAGTACTTC.

The chain couples TRBV25-1 to TRBJ2-1, with 10 nucleotides matching TRBD2. From germline, CDR1 is MGHDK and CDR2 SYGVNS. CDR3 length: 14 amino acids. After removal of 7 bases from V and 5 bases from J, the junction contained 5 bases not matched to a gene. As DNA, the CDR3 is TGTGCCAGCAATAGCGGGAGGACGGACAATGAGCAGTTCTTC. This translates into CASNSGRTDNEQFF.

The genes are TRBV13 and TRBJ2-1; TRBD2 agrees at 12 bases. The CDR3 length is 17 residues. Germline CDR1 reads PRHDT; CDR2 reads FYEKMQ (reference sequence). V was pared by 5 bases and J by 7 bases, with 12 bases of the junction left unmatched. CDR3 protein: CASSTRLAGELGNEQFF. The CDR3 DNA sequence: TGTGCCAGCAGCACTCGACTAGCGGGAGAACTTGGTAATGAGCAGTTCTTC. The whole variable domain, remainder taken from reference TRBV13 and TRBJ2-1, is AAGVIQSPRHLIKEKRETATLKCYPIPRHDTVYWYQQGPGQDPQFLISFYEKMQSDKGSIPDRFSAQQFSDYHSELNMSSLELGDSALYFCASSTRLAGELGNEQFFGPGTRLTVL.

The rearrangement links TRBV15 to TRBJ1-4; D is possibly TRBD1 (6 bases). Germline V lookup: CDR1 LNHNV, CDR2 YYDKDF (reference sequence). CDR3 length: 13 residues. V gave up 7 bases and J gave up 5 bases, with 11 bases separating them. CDR3 nucleotide sequence: TGTGCCACCAAGGGGGGGCGAAATGAAAAACTGTTTTTT. It encodes CATKGGRNEKLFF.

V and J are TRBV19 and TRBJ1-3; D call uncertain. Trimming stripped 3 bases from V and 4 bases from J, with 16 bases between. The CDR3 is 16 residues long. Germline loops: CDR1 LNHDA, CDR2 SQIVND (reference sequence). The CDR3 region is CASSIRGRNLGNTIYF. The CDR3 DNA reads TGTGCCAGTAGTATCAGAGGGCGGAATCTCGGAAACACCATATATTTT. The entire variable domain, with the rest obtained from reference TRBV19 and TRBJ1-3, is as follows: DGGITQSPKYLFRKEGQNVTLSCEQNLNHDAMYWYRQDPGQGLRLIYYSQIVNDFQKGDIAEGYSVSREKKESFPLTVTSAQKNPTAFYLCASSIRGRNLGNTIYFGEGSWLTVV.

This clone was counted a single time. The chain uses TRBV7-6 and TRBJ2-3; D may be TRBD2 (5 bases). Germline CDR1 SGHVS, CDR2 FNYEAQ. The CDR3 length is 14 residues. The V end lost 3 bases, the J end lost 2 bases, and 9 bases lay between the germline ends. The CDR3 reads CASSLAGYTDTQYF. The CDR3 bases are TGTGCCAGCAGCTTGGCGGGTTACACAGATACGCAGTATTTT.

CDR3 protein: CASSSQRANVLTF. The CDR3 coding sequence is TGTGCCAGCAGCTCCCAGAGGGCCAACGTCCTGACTTTC. This chain connects TRBV7-8 to TRBJ2-6; D is unresolved. The germline V gene has CDR1 SGHVS and CDR2 FQNEAQ. CDR3 length: 13 residues. V was pared by 4 bases and J by 5 bases, with 6 bases between.